Listed here are 9 T cell receptor beta chains from one sample, sequenced in a study of PD-1 blockade in mismatch repair-deficient tumors. The data were produced by immunoSEQ multiplex PCR, yet TCRdb's version contains in-frame clones alone and is incomplete. The sample yields approximately 51,000 clones, 65% to 85% seen once. The material was peripheral blood, obtained less than 21 weeks after starting pembrolizumab. The receptor set was obtained from an adult with mismatch repair-deficient cancer.

The chain has TRBV25-1 and TRBJ1-2, with TRBD1 as a possible D gene (6 bases). This CDR3 is 13 amino acids long. Germline CDR1 and CDR2: MGHDK and SYGVNS. Trimming cost V 6 bases and J 4 bases, with 12 bases left between them. The CDR3 DNA sequence: TGTGCCAGCAGCGCGGACAGTATCTATGGCTACACCTTC. Its protein is CASSADSIYGYTF.

This clone appeared a few times. This chain connects TRBV19 to TRBJ1-1; D is possibly TRBD1 (5 bases). V gave up 3 bases and J gave up 0 bases, with 14 bases separating them. The germline V gene has CDR1 LNHDA and CDR2 SQIVND (reference sequence). CDR3 length: 16 amino acids. The CDR3 spells CASSMGVARMNTEAFF. Here the CDR3 DNA reads TGTGCCAGTAGTATGGGGGTGGCACGCATGAACACTGAAGCTTTCTTT.

The sample holds a few counts of this clone. The chain has TRBV5-6 and TRBJ2-7; 7 positions agree with TRBD1. This CDR3 is built from 14 residues. The V and J ends lost 3 bases and 0 bases, in that order; junction bases with no gene match: 3. The V gene's germline CDR1 is SGHDT and CDR2 YYEEEE. CDR3 sequence: CASSWGTVSYEQYF. CDR3 sequence (DNA): TGTGCCAGCAGCTGGGGGACAGTCTCCTACGAGCAGTACTTC.

The chain has TRBV15 and TRBJ2-3, with a possible D match to TRBD2 (6 bases). CDR1 is LNHNV, CDR2 YYDKDF, per germline (reference sequence). CDR3 length: 17 residues. The germline V and J ends were trimmed by 4 bases and 4 bases, with 21 bases remaining between them. CDR3 loop: CATSIYTGGRRADTQYF. The CDR3, as DNA: TGTGCCACCAGCATCTATACCGGGGGACGGAGGGCAGATACGCAGTATTTT.

The V gene is TRBV7-2, the J gene TRBJ2-7, with TRBD1 identical over 7 bases. CDR3 length: 17 amino acids. The V and J ends lost 2 bases and 2 bases, in that order; junction bases with no gene match: 12. Germline assignment: CDR1 SGHTA and CDR2 FQGNSA. The CDR3 bases are TGTGCCAGCAGCTTAAGGGACCGGGACAGTTCGGCCTACGAGCAGTACTTC. This sequence encodes CASSLRDRDSSAYEQYF.

CDR3 DNA: TGTGCCAGCAGCCCAGGGTATGGCTACACCTTC. Protein sequence: CASSPGYGYTF. V usage is TRBV5-6 and J usage is TRBJ1-2; possibly TRBD1 for D (5 bases). The germline CDR1 and CDR2 sequences are SGHDT and YYEEEE. CDR3 length: 11 amino acids. The germline V and J ends were trimmed by 4 bases and 5 bases, with 6 bases remaining between them.

In this sample, this clone turned up a few times. V usage is TRBV29-1 and J usage is TRBJ2-7; the D is unclear. V gave up 0 bases and J gave up 4 bases, with 7 bases separating them. CDR1 is SQVTM, CDR2 ANQGSEA, per germline. The CDR3 contains 12 residues. CDR3 nucleotide sequence: TGCAGCGTTGAAGATCCCCCTTACGAGCAGTACTTC. Amino acid sequence: CSVEDPPYEQYF.

The gene calls are TRBV9 and TRBJ1-2, with 7 bases that match TRBD1. The germline V gene has CDR1 SGDLS and CDR2 YYNGEE. The length of the CDR3 is 14 residues. Trimming at V came to 3 bases and at J to 7 bases, leaving 9 bases not matched to a gene. As DNA, the CDR3 is TGTGCCAGCAGCGCCACCCCAGGGGACAGTGGCTACACCTTC. Its protein product is CASSATPGDSGYTF.

Comments on this clone: The sample has other DNA sequences that encode this CDR3 too. The chain uses TRBV30 and TRBJ2-2, with D perhaps matching TRBD1 or TRBD2 (6 bases each). Germline V lookup: CDR1 GTSNPN, CDR2 SVGIG (reference sequence). V lost 4 bases and J lost 8, with 20 bases in between. The CDR3 totals 15 residues. The CDR3 loop reads CAWNLRHRGRGELFF. Written as DNA, the CDR3 is TGTGCCTGGAACTTACGACACCGGGGGCGGGGGGAGCTGTTTTTT.